Listed below are T cell receptor beta chains from one sample, sequenced in a study of shared clonotypes between healthy human individuals. TCRdb's table, derived via immunoSEQ multiplex PCR, lists solely in-frame clones and lacks some. The repertoire consists of around 990,000 clones, with around three quarters occurring once and the leading ten covering 0.89%. What was sequenced was memory CD4+ T cells from PBMCs. Source of these receptors: a man aged 18 to 30 in good health. Some clones in this sample may be carry-over from other donors' samples. The CDR3 runs from the conserved cysteine through the conserved F or W. A D gene is named only where the DNA matches it firmly. A clone size is listed for some rows: how often the clone was seen (once, few, many), or a class if it is expanded.

v_gene: TRBV19
j_gene: TRBJ2-1
abundance: NA
d_gene: NA
len: 12
CDR3nt: TGTGCCAGTAGTGCCTACTACAATGAGCAGTTCTTC
CDR3aa: CASSAYYNEQFF

v_gene: TRBV10-3
j_gene: TRBJ1-5
abundance: few
d_gene: NA
len: 13
CDR3nt: TGTGCCATCAGTGAGCGGGGGATGCAGCCCCAGCATTTT
CDR3aa: CAISERGMQPQHF

v_gene: TRBV5-1
j_gene: TRBJ2-7
abundance: NA
d_gene: TRBD2
len: 16
CDR3nt: TGCGCCAGCAGCCTGGGGGGACTAGCGGAGCTCTACGAGCAGTACTTC
CDR3aa: CASSLGGLAELYEQYF

v_gene: TRBV7-2
j_gene: TRBJ1-4
abundance: NA
d_gene: NA
len: 13
CDR3nt: TGTGCCAGCACCCGTGGGTTATCCGAAAAACTGTTTTTT
CDR3aa: CASTRGLSEKLFF

v_gene: TRBV20-1
j_gene: TRBJ2-5
abundance: NA
d_gene: NA
len: 11
CDR3nt: TGCAGTGCTGAGGGGGTTGAGACCCAGTACTTC
CDR3aa: CSAEGVETQYF

v_gene: TRBV7-9
j_gene: TRBJ1-2
abundance: NA
d_gene: NA
len: 13
CDR3nt: TGTGCCAGCAGCTCAGGGGCTAACTATGGCTACACCTTC
CDR3aa: CASSSGANYGYTF

v_gene: TRBV18
j_gene: TRBJ2-2
abundance: NA
d_gene: NA
len: 16
CDR3nt: TGTGCCAGCTCACCCTTCAGGGGGGGAGACACCGGGGAGCTGTTTTTT
CDR3aa: CASSPFRGGDTGELFF

v_gene: TRBV5-1
j_gene: TRBJ1-5
abundance: NA
d_gene: NA
len: 15
CDR3nt: TGCGCCAGCAGCTTGGGATGGGGGTTAGGACAGCCCCAGCATTTT
CDR3aa: CASSLGWGLGQPQHF

v_gene: TRBV30
j_gene: TRBJ2-7
abundance: once
d_gene: TRBD2
len: 17
CDR3nt: TGTGCCTGGAGTCCCAAGACTAGCGGGAGGGGATCCTACGAGCAGTACTTC
CDR3aa: CAWSPKTSGRGSYEQYF

v_gene: TRBV25-1
j_gene: TRBJ2-1
abundance: NA
d_gene: NA
len: 14
CDR3nt: TGTGCCAGCAGTGAAGCGCGCTCCTACAATGAGCAGTTCTTC
CDR3aa: CASSEARSYNEQFF

v_gene: TRBV5-1
j_gene: TRBJ2-7
abundance: once
d_gene: NA
len: 14
CDR3nt: TGCGCCAGCAGCTTGGGGGGGATGCCCTACGAGCAGTACTTC
CDR3aa: CASSLGGMPYEQYF

v_gene: TRBV7-2
j_gene: TRBJ2-1
abundance: NA
d_gene: TRBD2
len: 14
CDR3nt: TGTGCCAGCAGCGCCGGGGGGGGCTGGAATGAGCAGTTCTTC
CDR3aa: CASSAGGGWNEQFF

v_gene: TRBV7-9
j_gene: TRBJ2-2
abundance: NA
d_gene: NA
len: 16
CDR3nt: TGTGCCAGCAGCAGAGGGGACGGGGGGAACACCGGGGAGCTGTTTTTT
CDR3aa: CASSRGDGGNTGELFF

v_gene: TRBV4-2
j_gene: TRBJ2-7
abundance: NA
d_gene: TRBD2
len: 17
CDR3nt: TGTGCCAGCAGCCAAGGTCCTTCAGCGGGAGTTCAAGGGGAGCAGTACTTC
CDR3aa: CASSQGPSAGVQGEQYF